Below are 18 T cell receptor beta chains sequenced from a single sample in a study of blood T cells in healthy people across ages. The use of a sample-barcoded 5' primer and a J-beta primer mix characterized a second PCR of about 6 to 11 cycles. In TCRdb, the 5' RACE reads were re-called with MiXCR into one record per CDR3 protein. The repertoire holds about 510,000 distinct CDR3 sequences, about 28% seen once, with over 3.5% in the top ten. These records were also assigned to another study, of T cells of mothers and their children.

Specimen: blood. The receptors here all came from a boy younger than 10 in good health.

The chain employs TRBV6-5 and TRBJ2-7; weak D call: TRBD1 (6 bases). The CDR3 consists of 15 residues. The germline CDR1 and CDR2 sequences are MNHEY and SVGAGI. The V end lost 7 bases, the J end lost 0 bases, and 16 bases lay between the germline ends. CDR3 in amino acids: CASKTGTTSSYEQYF. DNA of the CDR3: TGTGCCAGCAAGACCGGGACAACTAGCTCCTACGAGCAGTACTTC.

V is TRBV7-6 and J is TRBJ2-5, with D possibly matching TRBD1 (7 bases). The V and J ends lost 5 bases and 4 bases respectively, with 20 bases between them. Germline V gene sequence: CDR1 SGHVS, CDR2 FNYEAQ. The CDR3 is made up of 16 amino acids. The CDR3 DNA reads TGTGCCAGCAGCCTAAGCGGCAGGGGGGTGGGAGAGACCCAGTACTTC. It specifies CASSLSGRGVGETQYF.

The CDR3 bases are TGTGCCAGCAGCCCAAGGGGGCTGGTCGGGGAGCTGTTTTTT. The encoded protein is CASSPRGLVGELFF. The chain has TRBV7-2 and TRBJ2-2; TRBD1 matches 7 bases. Unmatched junction bases numbered 7, after V lost 5 bases and J lost 7 bases. This CDR3 has 14 amino acids. Germline V gene data show CDR1 as SGHTA and CDR2 as FQGNSA. Together with reference TRBV7-2 and TRBJ2-2, the CDR3 gives the full variable domain: GAGVSQSPSNKVTEKGKDVELRCDPISGHTALYWYRQSLGQGLEFLIYFQGNSAPDKSGLPSDRFSAERTGGSVSTLTIQRTQQEDSAVYLCASSPRGLVGELFFGEGSRLTVL.

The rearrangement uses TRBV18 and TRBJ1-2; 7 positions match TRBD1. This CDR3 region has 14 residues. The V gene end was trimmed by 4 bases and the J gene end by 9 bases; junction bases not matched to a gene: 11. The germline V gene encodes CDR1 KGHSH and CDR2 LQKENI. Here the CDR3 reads CASSLSGQDFSYTF. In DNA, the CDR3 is TGTGCCAGCTCACTATCCGGACAGGACTTCAGCTACACCTTC.

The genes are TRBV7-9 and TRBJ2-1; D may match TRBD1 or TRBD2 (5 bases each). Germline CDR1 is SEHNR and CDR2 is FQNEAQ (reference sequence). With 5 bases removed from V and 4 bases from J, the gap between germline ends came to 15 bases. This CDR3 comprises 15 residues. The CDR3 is CASSPEGFRYNEQFF. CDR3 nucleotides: TGTGCCAGCAGCCCCGAGGGGTTTCGGTACAATGAGCAGTTCTTC. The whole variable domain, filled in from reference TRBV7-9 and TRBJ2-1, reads DTGVSQNPRHKITKRGQNVTFRCDPISEHNRLYWYRQTLGQGPEFLTYFQNEAQLEKSRLLSDRFSAERPKGSFSTLEIQRTEQGDSAMYLCASSPEGFRYNEQFFGPGTRLTVL.

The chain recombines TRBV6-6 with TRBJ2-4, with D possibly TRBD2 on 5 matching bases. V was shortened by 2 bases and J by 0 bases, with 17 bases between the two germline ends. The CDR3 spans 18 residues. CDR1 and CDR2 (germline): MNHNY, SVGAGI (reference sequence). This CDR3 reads CASSYGRGPGLAKNIQYF. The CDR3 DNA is TGTGCCAGCAGTTACGGTCGAGGCCCGGGATTAGCCAAAAACATTCAGTACTTC.

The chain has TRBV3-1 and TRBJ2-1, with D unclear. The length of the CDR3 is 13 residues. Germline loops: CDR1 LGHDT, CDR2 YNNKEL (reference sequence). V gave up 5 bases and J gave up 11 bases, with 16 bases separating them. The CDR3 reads CASSSGPLSKQFF. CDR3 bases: TGTGCCAGCAGCTCCGGCCCCTTATCCAAGCAGTTCTTC.

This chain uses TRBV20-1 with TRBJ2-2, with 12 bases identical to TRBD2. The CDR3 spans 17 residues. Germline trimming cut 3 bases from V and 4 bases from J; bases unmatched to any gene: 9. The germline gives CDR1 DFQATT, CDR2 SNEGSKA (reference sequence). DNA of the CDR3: TGCAGTGCTAGCCGCCTAGCGGGGGGGTACGGCACCGGGGAGCTGTTTTTT. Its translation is CSASRLAGGYGTGELFF.

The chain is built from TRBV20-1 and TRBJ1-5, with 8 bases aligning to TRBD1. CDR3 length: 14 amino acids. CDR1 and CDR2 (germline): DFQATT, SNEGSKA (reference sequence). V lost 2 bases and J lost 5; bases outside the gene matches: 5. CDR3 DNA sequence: TGCAGTGCTAGACACCGGGACAGGTATCAGCCCCAGCATTTT. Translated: CSARHRDRYQPQHF.

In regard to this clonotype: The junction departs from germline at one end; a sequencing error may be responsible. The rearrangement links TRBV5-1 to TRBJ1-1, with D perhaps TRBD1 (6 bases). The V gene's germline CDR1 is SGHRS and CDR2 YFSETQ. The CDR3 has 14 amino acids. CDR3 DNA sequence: TGCGCCAGCAGCATTGGACAGCTGAACACTGAAGCTTTTTTT. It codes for CASSIGQLNTEAFF.

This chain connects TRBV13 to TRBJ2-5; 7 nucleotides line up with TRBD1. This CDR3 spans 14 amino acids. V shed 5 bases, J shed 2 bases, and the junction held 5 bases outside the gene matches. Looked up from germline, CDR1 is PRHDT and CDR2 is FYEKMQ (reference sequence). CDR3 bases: TGTGCCAGCAGCCCGGACAGGAGACAAGAGACCCAGTACTTC. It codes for CASSPDRRQETQYF.

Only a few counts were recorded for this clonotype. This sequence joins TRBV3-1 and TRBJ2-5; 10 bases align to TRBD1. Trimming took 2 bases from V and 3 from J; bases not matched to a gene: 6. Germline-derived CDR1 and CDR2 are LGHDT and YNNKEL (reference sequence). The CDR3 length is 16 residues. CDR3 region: CASSQPDGTGEETQYF. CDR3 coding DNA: TGTGCCAGCAGCCAACCGGATGGGACAGGGGAAGAGACCCAGTACTTC.

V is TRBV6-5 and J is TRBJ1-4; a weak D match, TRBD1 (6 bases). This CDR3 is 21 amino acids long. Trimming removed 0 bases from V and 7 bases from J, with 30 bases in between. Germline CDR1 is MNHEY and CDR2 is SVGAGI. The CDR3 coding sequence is TGTGCCAGCAGTTACTCTTCTGACTCAGGGAGGGGGGCAGGTCTTGGTGAAAAACTGTTTTTT. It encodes CASSYSSDSGRGAGLGEKLFF.

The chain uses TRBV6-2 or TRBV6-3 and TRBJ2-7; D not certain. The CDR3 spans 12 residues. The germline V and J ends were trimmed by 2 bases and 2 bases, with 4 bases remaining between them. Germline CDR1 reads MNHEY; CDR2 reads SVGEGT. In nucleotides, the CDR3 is TGTGCCAGCAGTTACACGGCCTACGAGCAGTACTTC. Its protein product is CASSYTAYEQYF.

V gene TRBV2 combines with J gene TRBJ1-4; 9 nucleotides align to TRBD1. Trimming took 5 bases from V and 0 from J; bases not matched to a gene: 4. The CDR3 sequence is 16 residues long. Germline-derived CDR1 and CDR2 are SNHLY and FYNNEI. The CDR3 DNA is TGTGCCAGCAGTCCTCGACAGGGGGCAACTAATGAAAAACTGTTTTTT. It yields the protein CASSPRQGATNEKLFF.

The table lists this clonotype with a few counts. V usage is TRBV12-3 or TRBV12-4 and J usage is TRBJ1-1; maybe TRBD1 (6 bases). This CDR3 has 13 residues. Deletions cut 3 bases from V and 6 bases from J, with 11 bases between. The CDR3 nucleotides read TGTGCCAGCAGTTTTCAGGGGACGGCTGAAGCTTTCTTT. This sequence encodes CASSFQGTAEAFF.

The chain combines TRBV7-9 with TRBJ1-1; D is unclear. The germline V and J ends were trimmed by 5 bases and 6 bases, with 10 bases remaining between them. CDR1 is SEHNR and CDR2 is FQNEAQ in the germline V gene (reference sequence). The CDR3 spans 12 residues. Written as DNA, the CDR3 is TGTGCCAGCAGCCCCAGCGGGGCTGAAGCTTTCTTT. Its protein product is CASSPSGAEAFF.

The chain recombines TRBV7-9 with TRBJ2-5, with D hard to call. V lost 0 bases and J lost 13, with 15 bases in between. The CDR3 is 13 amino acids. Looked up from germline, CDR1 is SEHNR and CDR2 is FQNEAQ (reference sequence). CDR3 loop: CASSLAGSGLRYF. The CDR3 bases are TGTGCCAGCAGCTTAGCGGGGTCCGGTCTCCGGTACTTC.